This record concerns one T cell receptor (beta chain) sequence. The data were obtained in a study of control samples from healthy donors and cancer patients. The CDR3 has 15 amino acids. V was cut by 1 base and J by 4 bases, with 11 bases left in between. CDR1 is SGHDT and CDR2 is YYEEEE in the germline V gene. Libraries were prepared by immunoSEQ multiplex PCR; TCRdb keeps only in-frame clonotypes and omits some of them. The table has tens of thousands of clones, roughly 89% seen once. This TCR came from a woman between 50 and 59 years old with colorectal cancer. Input material: PBMCs. The chain employs TRBV5-6 and TRBJ2-2; no reliable D call. The CDR3 spells CASSLFQATTGELFF. DNA for the CDR3: TGTGCCAGCAGCTTGTTTCAGGCAACCACCGGGGAGCTGTTTTTT.